This TCR beta chain was sequenced during a study of T cell responses to AZD1222 COVID-19 vaccine. Findings and limits, study-wide: Targeting of unmutated variant regions was reportedly seen in nearly half of spike-specific TCRs. Across the whole spike, CD4 TCRs peaked at regions 160-218 and 743-854. Repertoires were collected only later (after the peak T cell response had occurred). Donors were mostly white British, more females; clonal diversity possibly underestimated.

V dropped 3 bases and J dropped 7; count of bases not matched to a gene: 5. This CDR3 is built from 15 residues. Per germline, CDR1 KGHSH and CDR2 LQKENI. Of note for this clone: The antigen is unknown.

Data came from immunoSEQ multiplex PCR; TCRdb stores just in-frame clones and leaves some out. The table shows roughly 28,000 clones, with around 90% occurring only once. The rearrangement uses TRBV18 and TRBJ1-5, with 11 positions matching TRBD1. The clonotype comes from an adult in good health. Source: peripheral blood, taken on day 0 of AZD1222 vaccination. CDR3 residues: CASSPGTGGTQPQHF. The DNA for the CDR3 is TGTGCCAGCTCACCGGGGACAGGGGGGACACAGCCCCAGCATTTT.